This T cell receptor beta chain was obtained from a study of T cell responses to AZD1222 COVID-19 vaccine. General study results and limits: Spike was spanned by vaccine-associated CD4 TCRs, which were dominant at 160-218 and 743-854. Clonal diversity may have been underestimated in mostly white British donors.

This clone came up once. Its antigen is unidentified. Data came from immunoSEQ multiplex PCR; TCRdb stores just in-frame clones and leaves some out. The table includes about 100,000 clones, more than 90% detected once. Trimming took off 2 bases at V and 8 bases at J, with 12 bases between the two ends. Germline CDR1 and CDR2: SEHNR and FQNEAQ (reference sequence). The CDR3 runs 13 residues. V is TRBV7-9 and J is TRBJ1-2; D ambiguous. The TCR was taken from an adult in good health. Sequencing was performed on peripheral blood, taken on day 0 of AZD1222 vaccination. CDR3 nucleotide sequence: TGTGCCAGCAGCTTATCGGGTGGGCCGGGCTACACCTTC. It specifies CASSLSGGPGYTF.